This entry concerns a single TCR beta chain. Its specificity is unknown. The germline gene is not matched at one end of the junction; a read error may be the cause. It was with 60 Vbeta and 13 Jbeta primers that the PCR ran. Repertoires were generated with immunoSEQ multiplex PCR, while TCRdb's copy carries only in-frame clones and drops some. The table has 150,000 to 200,000 clones, 80% seen once; the top ten hold less than 1.5%. The germline gives CDR1 MNHNS, CDR2 SASEGT. CDR3 size: 15 residues. This sample is drawn from a study of cytomegalovirus exposure and HLA in healthy donors. Study conclusions and caveats: Reportedly, a later analysis found an Asian-associated ancestry cluster had fewer N-insertions than the roughly 700-donor mean. Later analysis showed most CMV-associated TCR beta chains appearing HLA-restricted.

The sample was PBMCs. This sequence was found in a girl between 5 and 17 years old in good health and CMV-seropositive. The chain couples TRBV6-1 to TRBJ1-2; D is undetermined. CDR3 residues: CASSEVVQSSYGYTF. The CDR3 bases are TGTGCCAGCAGCGAAGTTGTACAGAGTAGCTATGGCTACACCTTC.